This T cell receptor (beta chain) was recorded in a study of blood T cell repertoires in COVID-19. About the research overall: The samples span acute and convalescent COVID-19 from the United States, Italy and Spain. T cells, B-cell-depleted T cells, or PBMCs provided the cDNA or gDNA that served as material.

This CDR3 comprises 15 residues. Germline loops: CDR1 SGHNT, CDR2 YENEEA. V lost 5 bases, J lost 4 bases, and 18 bases lay in between. Original processing methods: How many nucleated cells were present was estimated from reference gene primer amplification. The protocol was immunoSEQ multiplex PCR, while the TCRdb copy is restricted to in-frame clones and leaves out a portion. V, J and clone size derive from that table, while D and trimming were established from the DNA sequence. The table includes over 45,000 clones, roughly 77% detected once. The sample was peripheral blood. The rearrangement uses TRBV11-3 and TRBJ2-7; D gene ambiguous. This TCR was sampled from a human donor with active or convalescent COVID-19. The donor label of this sample is uncertain. The DNA of the CDR3 is TGTGCCAGCAGCCATACCCCGGGTCCCTCTTACGAGCAGTACTTC. Its protein is CASSHTPGPSYEQYF.